The rows below give T cell receptor beta chains drawn from one sample of a study of shared clonotypes between healthy human individuals. Method: immunoSEQ multiplex PCR; TCRdb's copy keeps in-frame clones and lacks some. The sample records millions of clones, 90% to 95% being singletons. The sequenced material came from naive CD4+ T cells sorted from blood. The source of these receptors is a man between 18 and 35 years old in good health. CDR3s include the opening cysteine and the closing phenylalanine or tryptophan. Each record gives: J gene, clone size, V gene, D gene, CDR3 length, CDR3 protein, CDR3 DNA. The D gene is left open where the match is weak. For some rows the clone size is stated as once, few or many, or as a class when expanded; others skip it.

>TRBJ1-3|-|TRBV5-1|TRBD1|15
CASSLVQGAGNTIYF
TGCGCCAGCAGCTTGGTTCAGGGGGCTGGAAACACCATATATTTT
>TRBJ1-5|-|TRBV30|TRBD1|14
CAWAGQGNNQPQHF
TGTGCCTGGGCGGGACAGGGCAACAATCAGCCCCAGCATTTT
>TRBJ2-3|-|TRBV5-4|-|13
CASSLPSVDTQYF
TGTGCCAGCAGCTTGCCGTCCGTAGATACGCAGTATTTT
>TRBJ2-5|-|TRBV5-5|-|13
CASSLVFRETQYF
TGTGCCAGCAGCTTGGTCTTCCGAGAGACCCAGTACTTC
>TRBJ1-3|-|TRBV6-1|-|11
CAILSGNTIYF
TGTGCCATCCTCTCTGGAAACACCATATATTTT
>TRBJ2-1|-|TRBV12-5|-|15
CASGLGGGGSGEQFF
TGTGCTAGTGGTTTGGGCGGAGGAGGCTCGGGTGAGCAGTTCTTC
>TRBJ2-2|-|TRBV19|-|15
CASSTLTYRGGELFF
TGTGCCAGTAGTACCTTGACTTATCGGGGCGGGGAGCTGTTTTTT
>TRBJ2-3|-|TRBV27|TRBD2|17
CAIGTSGTLRYTDTQYF
TGTGCCATCGGGACTAGCGGGACTCTCCGGTACACAGATACGCAGTATTTT
>TRBJ2-5|once|TRBV11-3|-|13
CASSLGQQETQYF
TGTGCCAGCAGCTTAGGACAGCAAGAGACCCAGTACTTC
>TRBJ2-3|-|TRBV30|-|14
CAWSVHRVQDTQYF
TGTGCCTGGAGTGTCCACAGAGTACAAGATACGCAGTATTTT
>TRBJ2-1|-|TRBV5-1|TRBD1|15
CASKVLQGAYNEQFF
TGCGCCAGCAAAGTCCTTCAGGGGGCCTACAATGAGCAGTTCTTC
>TRBJ2-2|-|TRBV13|TRBD2|15
CASSRLAGNTGELFF
TGTGCCAGCAGCCGACTAGCGGGAAACACCGGGGAGCTGTTTTTT
>TRBJ1-1|once|TRBV18|-|15
CASSPLVGVKSEAFF
TGTGCCAGCTCACCACTCGTGGGTGTTAAAAGTGAAGCTTTCTTT
>TRBJ1-6|-|TRBV5-6|-|15
CASTLGGAGNSPLHF
TGTGCCAGCACCCTGGGGGGGGCGGGTAATTCACCCCTCCACTTT
>TRBJ2-1|-|TRBV5-4|TRBD1|14
CASSDRDSYNEQFF
TGTGCCAGCAGCGACAGGGACTCCTACAATGAGCAGTTCTTC
>TRBJ2-1|-|TRBV5-1|TRBD2|15
CASSLDGGADNEQFF
TGCGCCAGCAGCTTGGACGGGGGGGCTGACAATGAGCAGTTCTTC
>TRBJ2-7|-|TRBV4-1|-|16
CASSQEPTGPTYEQYF
TGCGCCAGCAGCCAAGAACCTACAGGGCCGACCTACGAGCAGTACTTC
>TRBJ2-7|once|TRBV5-4|-|13
CASSLSVSYEQYF
TGTGCCAGCAGCTTGTCCGTTTCCTACGAGCAGTACTTC
>TRBJ1-6|-|TRBV18|-|17
CASSRTRLGLHNSPLHF
TGTGCCAGCTCACGTACTCGGTTAGGACTTCATAATTCACCCCTCCACTTT
>TRBJ1-2|-|TRBV27|-|13
CASHPGTDYGYTF
TGTGCCAGCCATCCAGGGACTGACTATGGCTACACCTTC
>TRBJ2-7|-|TRBV5-4|-|16
CASSQGMEIYTAEQYF
TGTGCCAGCAGCCAGGGTATGGAAATTTACACTGCCGAGCAGTACTTC
>TRBJ2-5|-|TRBV7-2|-|15
CASSSMGRTQETQYF
TGTGCCAGCAGCTCCATGGGACGAACCCAAGAGACCCAGTACTTC
>TRBJ2-1|-|TRBV10-3|TRBD2|15
CAIRLTSGGVGEQFF
TGTGCCATCAGACTGACTAGCGGGGGGGTAGGTGAGCAGTTCTTC
>TRBJ2-3|-|TRBV4-1|TRBD2|19
CASSQGRGLAGGILDTQYF
TGCGCCAGCAGCCAAGGAAGGGGACTAGCGGGGGGGATTTTAGATACGCAGTATTTT
>TRBJ1-1|-|TRBV6-5|-|14
CASCNRAPYTEAFF
TGTGCCAGCTGCAACCGGGCCCCCTACACTGAAGCTTTCTTT
>TRBJ2-7|-|TRBV6-6|-|16
CASSSTSGTGSYEQYF
TGTGCCAGCAGTTCCACCTCCGGGACGGGGTCCTACGAGCAGTACTTC
>TRBJ2-3|-|TRBV7-6|-|16
CASSPADPSGTDTQYF
TGTGCCAGCAGCCCCGCGGACCCAAGCGGCACAGATACGCAGTATTTT
>TRBJ1-1|once|TRBV5-1|-|15
CASSLGGSVNTEAFF
TGCGCCAGCAGCTTGGGTGGCAGTGTGAACACTGAAGCTTTCTTT
>TRBJ1-1|-|TRBV6-5|-|13
CATYRLSNTEAFF
TGTGCCACCTACAGGCTCTCGAACACTGAAGCTTTCTTT
>TRBJ1-6|-|TRBV6-1|-|17
CASSEVGGGFGGSPLHF
TGTGCCAGCAGTGAAGTTGGGGGGGGGTTTGGCGGTTCACCCCTCCACTTT
>TRBJ1-2|once|TRBV2|TRBD1|12
CASGQGGYGYTF
TGTGCCAGCGGGCAGGGGGGCTATGGCTACACCTTC
>TRBJ1-4|few|TRBV7-2|-|15
CASSPRDSHSEKLFF
TGTGCCAGCAGCCCCCGTGACTCACACTCCGAAAAACTGTTTTTT
>TRBJ2-7|-|TRBV5-6|-|12
CASSFYQWEQYF
TGTGCCAGCAGCTTTTATCAGTGGGAGCAGTACTTC
>TRBJ1-5|-|TRBV5-6|-|14
CASSFAGRGQPQHF
TGTGCCAGCAGCTTTGCTGGTCGGGGTCAGCCCCAGCATTTT
>TRBJ2-3|-|TRBV9|-|14
CASSVVGKGVTQYF
TGTGCCAGCAGCGTAGTGGGGAAGGGCGTTACGCAGTATTTT
>TRBJ1-5|-|TRBV6-5|TRBD1|11
CASSLDRALHF
TGTGCCAGCAGTTTGGACAGGGCTTTGCATTTT
>TRBJ2-1|-|TRBV25-1|TRBD2|14
CASSWASGLNEQFF
TGTGCCAGCTCCTGGGCTAGCGGCCTTAATGAGCAGTTCTTC
>TRBJ2-7|-|TRBV7-9|-|14
CASSAQGGSYEQYF
TGTGCCAGCAGCGCCCAGGGGGGCTCCTACGAGCAGTACTTC
>TRBJ2-3|-|TRBV12-5|TRBD2|16
CASGLVAGEVGDTQYF
TGTGCTAGTGGTTTGGTAGCGGGAGAGGTAGGAGATACGCAGTATTTT
>TRBJ2-1|-|TRBV9|TRBD1|16
CASSVAHRGRYNEQFF
TGTGCCAGCAGCGTAGCCCACAGGGGGCGTTATAATGAGCAGTTCTTC
>TRBJ2-3|-|TRBV19|TRBD2|15
CASSEGLAGTDTQYF
TGTGCCAGTAGTGAGGGACTAGCGGGCACAGATACGCAGTATTTT